Listed below are T cell receptor beta chains from one sample, sequenced in a study of blood T cell repertoires in COVID-19. Some clones are missing from TCRdb's copy, which holds only in-frame ones; the method was immunoSEQ multiplex PCR. The sample contains roughly 430,000 clones, 88% of which appear only once. Sequencing input: PBMCs or T cells enriched from blood (not recorded which). These TCRs come from a middle-aged woman with acute COVID-19. CDR3s include the opening cysteine and the closing phenylalanine or tryptophan. Fields, in order: J gene, clone size, V gene, D gene, CDR3 DNA, CDR3 protein. D genes are given only for firm matches. The size of a clone is reported for some rows only, either as once, few or many, or as a class for expanded clones.

j_call: TRBJ2-5
clone_size: once
v_call: TRBV12-5
d_call: -
cdr3_nt: TGTGCTAGTGGAGATCAGGGGTGGAAAGAGACCCAGTACTTC
cdr3_aa: CASGDQGWKETQYF

j_call: TRBJ1-4
clone_size: -
v_call: TRBV27
d_call: TRBD1
cdr3_nt: TGTGCCAGCAGCCCGTTGACAGGGGGTAATGAAAAACTGTTTTTT
cdr3_aa: CASSPLTGGNEKLFF

j_call: TRBJ2-3
clone_size: -
v_call: TRBV5-1
d_call: TRBD1
cdr3_nt: TGCGCCAGCAGCTCGTTACAGGGGCTCAAGGATACGCAGTATTTT
cdr3_aa: CASSSLQGLKDTQYF

j_call: TRBJ1-5
clone_size: once
v_call: TRBV19
d_call: TRBD1
cdr3_nt: TGTGCCAGTAGTATAGATCTTGGGCAGGGGGTCAATCAGCCCCAGCATTTT
cdr3_aa: CASSIDLGQGVNQPQHF

j_call: TRBJ2-3
clone_size: -
v_call: TRBV4-2
d_call: TRBD2
cdr3_nt: TGTGCCAGCAGCCAAGAAGGGTTGAGCGGGGGGACATATACGCAGTATTTT
cdr3_aa: CASSQEGLSGGTYTQYF

j_call: TRBJ2-7
clone_size: -
v_call: TRBV2
d_call: -
cdr3_nt: TGTGCCAGCAGTGATGGTCGGCAGGCCCCCTACGAGCAGTACTTC
cdr3_aa: CASSDGRQAPYEQYF

j_call: TRBJ2-5
clone_size: -
v_call: TRBV2
d_call: TRBD2
cdr3_nt: TGTGCCAGCAGTGAACGGGAGGGACGGAGTCGAGAGACCCAGTACTTC
cdr3_aa: CASSEREGRSRETQYF

j_call: TRBJ1-3
clone_size: few
v_call: TRBV15
d_call: -
cdr3_nt: TGTGCCACCAGCAGAGATCTCGGGGACACCATATATTTT
cdr3_aa: CATSRDLGDTIYF

j_call: TRBJ1-2
clone_size: -
v_call: TRBV25-1
d_call: -
cdr3_nt: TGTGCCAGCAGTGAATTTGAACCGGGGGACTATGGCTACACCTTC
cdr3_aa: CASSEFEPGDYGYTF

j_call: TRBJ2-2
clone_size: -
v_call: TRBV15
d_call: -
cdr3_nt: TGTGCCACCAGCAGAGATGGAGTTGGCAGGGTCGGGGAGCTGTTTTTT
cdr3_aa: CATSRDGVGRVGELFF

j_call: TRBJ2-2
clone_size: -
v_call: TRBV6-6
d_call: -
cdr3_nt: TGTGCCAGCACCCTCCTAGATGGCCCCGGGGAGCTGTTTTTT
cdr3_aa: CASTLLDGPGELFF

j_call: TRBJ1-2
clone_size: -
v_call: TRBV7-9
d_call: -
cdr3_nt: TGTGCCAGCAGACACCGGGGTTCCTATGGCTACACCTTC
cdr3_aa: CASRHRGSYGYTF

j_call: TRBJ2-5
clone_size: -
v_call: TRBV2
d_call: -
cdr3_nt: TGTGCCAGCAGGCGCTCTACCCAGTACTTC
cdr3_aa: CASRRSTQYF

j_call: TRBJ1-2
clone_size: -
v_call: TRBV9
d_call: TRBD1
cdr3_nt: TGTGCCAGCAGCGCGGGGACAGGGTGGTATGGCTACACCTTC
cdr3_aa: CASSAGTGWYGYTF

j_call: TRBJ2-3
clone_size: -
v_call: TRBV7-9
d_call: -
cdr3_nt: TGTGCCAGCAGCCCAGACACAGATACGCAGTATTTT
cdr3_aa: CASSPDTDTQYF

j_call: TRBJ1-4
clone_size: -
v_call: TRBV25-1
d_call: -
cdr3_nt: TGTGCCAGCAGGGTAGGACATGGCCCCAATGAAAAACTGTTTTTT
cdr3_aa: CASRVGHGPNEKLFF

j_call: TRBJ2-1
clone_size: -
v_call: TRBV5-4
d_call: -
cdr3_nt: TGTGCCAGCAGCTTGGTGGGGGGTCACAATGAGCAGTTCTTC
cdr3_aa: CASSLVGGHNEQFF

j_call: TRBJ1-5
clone_size: -
v_call: TRBV2
d_call: -
cdr3_nt: TGTGCCAGCAGTGAAGAGACAGGTATACAGCCCCAGCATTTT
cdr3_aa: CASSEETGIQPQHF

j_call: TRBJ1-6
clone_size: -
v_call: TRBV5-1
d_call: TRBD1
cdr3_nt: TGCGCCAGCAGCCACACCGGGACAGAAAATTCACCCCTCCACTTT
cdr3_aa: CASSHTGTENSPLHF

j_call: TRBJ1-1
clone_size: -
v_call: TRBV20-1
d_call: -
cdr3_nt: TGCAGTATCACACGGAACACTGAAGCTTTCTTT
cdr3_aa: CSITRNTEAFF

j_call: TRBJ1-6
clone_size: -
v_call: TRBV27
d_call: -
cdr3_nt: TGTGCCAGCCAGCCAAGCAGGGTCTTTGATTCACCCCTCCACTTT
cdr3_aa: CASQPSRVFDSPLHF

j_call: TRBJ1-1
clone_size: -
v_call: TRBV27
d_call: -
cdr3_nt: TGTGCCAGCAGTTTATACAGGAACACTGAAGCTTTCTTT
cdr3_aa: CASSLYRNTEAFF

j_call: TRBJ2-7
clone_size: -
v_call: TRBV5-4
d_call: TRBD2
cdr3_nt: TGTGCCAGCAGCTCTTCGGCTAGCGGGTTATTTTACGAGCAGTACTTC
cdr3_aa: CASSSSASGLFYEQYF

j_call: TRBJ2-5
clone_size: -
v_call: TRBV5-4
d_call: TRBD2
cdr3_nt: TGTGCCAGCAGTCCGCGGGTAGCGGGGAACCAAGAGACCCAGTACTTC
cdr3_aa: CASSPRVAGNQETQYF

j_call: TRBJ2-2
clone_size: few
v_call: TRBV5-1
d_call: -
cdr3_nt: TGCGCCAGCAGCTCGCAAATAAACCCGTTCTTGCCGAGCACCGGGGAGCTGTTTTTT
cdr3_aa: CASSSQINPFLPSTGELFF

j_call: TRBJ2-7
clone_size: -
v_call: TRBV3-1/TRBV3-2
d_call: -
cdr3_nt: TGTGCCAGCAGCCAAGTATACGAGCAGTACTTC
cdr3_aa: CASSQVYEQYF

j_call: TRBJ2-3
clone_size: -
v_call: TRBV5-5
d_call: -
cdr3_nt: TGTGCCAGCAGCTCCCCAAGGGCGGGAGATACGCAGTATTTT
cdr3_aa: CASSSPRAGDTQYF

j_call: TRBJ1-3
clone_size: -
v_call: TRBV5-5
d_call: -
cdr3_nt: TGTGCCAGCAGCTTGGGGTTTGGGACTTGGAGCTCTGGAAACACCATATATTTT
cdr3_aa: CASSLGFGTWSSGNTIYF

j_call: TRBJ1-1
clone_size: -
v_call: TRBV27
d_call: -
cdr3_nt: TGTGCCAGCAGGTCACAAAACACTGAAGCTTTCTTT
cdr3_aa: CASRSQNTEAFF

j_call: TRBJ1-1
clone_size: -
v_call: TRBV14
d_call: -
cdr3_nt: TGTGCCAGCAGCCAAGCGCCAGCCGGGGGGGCTTTCTTT
cdr3_aa: CASSQAPAGGAFF

j_call: TRBJ1-6
clone_size: -
v_call: TRBV30
d_call: -
cdr3_nt: TGTGCCTGGACGGACAGCTCCTATAATTCACCCCTCCACTTT
cdr3_aa: CAWTDSSYNSPLHF

j_call: TRBJ1-1
clone_size: -
v_call: TRBV7-9
d_call: -
cdr3_nt: TGTGCCAGCAGCTTAGCGGGGGGACCTGAAGCTTTCTTT
cdr3_aa: CASSLAGGPEAFF

j_call: TRBJ1-4
clone_size: -
v_call: TRBV14
d_call: TRBD1
cdr3_nt: TGTGCCAGCAGCCCGCGACAGGGGACGAATGAAAAACTGTTTTTT
cdr3_aa: CASSPRQGTNEKLFF

j_call: TRBJ2-2
clone_size: -
v_call: TRBV14
d_call: -
cdr3_nt: TGTGCCAGCAGCCAAAATTTAGCAAACACCGGGGAGCTGTTTTTT
cdr3_aa: CASSQNLANTGELFF

j_call: TRBJ2-2
clone_size: -
v_call: TRBV6-5
d_call: TRBD1
cdr3_nt: TGTGCCAGCGGGGGACAGGGCACCGGGGAGCTGTTTTTT
cdr3_aa: CASGGQGTGELFF

j_call: TRBJ1-6
clone_size: -
v_call: TRBV6-5
d_call: -
cdr3_nt: TGTGCCAGCCGCCCTTTCGACTTGTCACCCCTCCACTTT
cdr3_aa: CASRPFDLSPLHF